This record looks at one T cell receptor (beta chain) sequence and its context. What it recognizes is unknown. With 6 bases clipped from V and 4 bases from J, the junction kept 11 bases outside the gene matches. CDR3 length: 15 residues. Per the germline V gene, CDR1 is SQVTM and CDR2 is ANQGSEA. TCRdb keeps only in-frame clones here, not all; method: immunoSEQ multiplex PCR. The sample gives about 15,000 clones, approximately 85% of which show up once; around 1.1% is in the top ten. This sample was included in a study of monozygotic twins with cystic fibrosis. The study's findings and limits: V usage most resembled the co-twin in 13 of 16 pairs.

Sequencing input: blood. The chain recombines TRBV29-1 with TRBJ2-5, with 10 bases fitting TRBD1. The clonotype comes from a boy between 5 and 17 years old with cystic fibrosis. The CDR3 DNA follows: TGCAGCGTGGGAGACAGGGGGCAGGGAGGAGAGACCCAGTACTTC. This translates into CSVGDRGQGGETQYF.